Each of the 5 T cell receptor beta chains below was sequenced from the same sample in a study of shared clonotypes between healthy human individuals. The method was immunoSEQ multiplex PCR; TCRdb's version includes in-frame clones alone and lacks a portion of them. The table has more than 2 million clones, over 85% seen once. Naive CD8 cells lacked CD45RO, underwent positive selection for CCR7 and left out terminally differentiated effector memory CD45RA+ cells. Specimen: naive CD8+ T cells sorted from blood. All receptors come from a man between 18 and 35 years old in good health.

The rearrangement links TRBV29-1 to TRBJ2-5, with a tentative D call TRBD2 (5 bases). The CDR3 runs to 13 residues. Germline CDR1 SQVTM, CDR2 ANQGSEA. The germline V and J ends were trimmed by 4 bases and 2 bases, with 11 bases remaining between them. The CDR3 region has the DNA TGCAGCGTTGTACTCAGAGGGCAAGAGACCCAGTACTTC. Residues: CSVVLRGQETQYF. The complete variable domain, with remaining parts taken from reference TRBV29-1 and TRBJ2-5, reads SAVISQKPSRDICQRGTSLTIQCQVDSQVTMMFWYRQQPGQSLTLIATANQGSEATYESGFVIDKFPISRPNLTFSTLTVSNMSPEDSSIYLCSVVLRGQETQYFGPGTRLLVL.

J is TRBJ2-3 and V is TRBV7-3; D tentatively reads TRBD1 or TRBD2 (5 bases each). Trimming left V 3 bases short and J 2 bases short, with 12 bases between. CDR1 is SGHTA, CDR2 FQGTGA, per germline. This CDR3 contains 15 residues. The CDR3 protein is CASSFRGAFTDTQYF. CDR3 coding DNA: TGTGCCAGCAGCTTCAGAGGGGCCTTCACAGATACGCAGTATTTT.

The chain recombines TRBV25-1 with TRBJ1-1, with D hard to call. CDR3 length: 11 residues. Germline values: CDR1 MGHDK, CDR2 SYGVNS. Trimming shortened V by 4 bases and J by 5 bases, and 5 bases separated the two germline ends. The CDR3: CASSAGTEAFF. The CDR3 DNA reads as TGTGCCAGCAGTGCGGGGACTGAAGCTTTCTTT.

The chain is built from TRBV27 and TRBJ2-3, with D unclear. The V end was cut by 5 bases, the J end by 0 bases, with 12 bases between. Germline V gene data show CDR1 as MNHEY and CDR2 as SMNVEV (reference sequence). The CDR3 runs 15 residues. CDR3 in DNA: TGTGCCAGCAGTCTACAACTTTTTAGCACAGATACGCAGTATTTT. Residues: CASSLQLFSTDTQYF.

The chain uses TRBV28 and TRBJ2-7; TRBD2 matches at 7 bases. Germline V gene lookup returns CDR1 MDHEN and CDR2 SYDVKM. Unmatched junction bases numbered 6, after V lost 2 bases and J lost 5 bases. CDR3 length: 14 amino acids. The CDR3 bases are TGTGCCAGCAGTTTAGCGGGGGAGATCCACGAGCAGTACTTC. Its translation: CASSLAGEIHEQYF.